This TCR beta chain was recorded in a study of OX40 agonist ivuxolimab in advanced cancers. With regard to the full study: The costimulatory receptor OX40 (CD134) was targeted by ivuxolimab, a fully human IgG2 agonistic monoclonal antibody. Prior anti-PD-1, anti-PD-L1 or anti-CTLA-4 therapy was permitted, and 30% to 50% of dose-escalation patients had received checkpoint inhibitors. The dose-escalation cohort was almost 85% male with a mean age of approximately 60 years, ranging from roughly 20 to 80. Partial responses were achieved by three dose-escalation patients, of whom one had hepatocellular carcinoma and two had cutaneous melanoma. Among the roughly 50 dose-escalation patients, about 19 had hepatocellular carcinoma, 15 melanoma, 9 renal cell carcinoma and 9 head and neck cancer. The monotherapy dose-escalation portion (N of about 52 patients) of the phase I ivuxolimab trial is reported in the paper. Intravenous ivuxolimab was administered to patients every 2 weeks at six dose levels: 0.01, 0.1, 0.3, 1.5, 3 and 10 mg/kg. Peripheral TCRbeta sequencing aimed to test whether ivuxolimab altered TCR sequence diversity and caused clonal T-cell expansion. Overall study outcomes, separate from this receptor: After ivuxolimab, CD8+ T cells had more expanded clones than CD4+ T cells on average. In the 0.1-3.0 mg/kg groups, partial responders had among the lowest normalized peripheral clonal expansion, particularly in CD8+ T cells. Low levels of normalized T-cell clonal expansion were also seen in some patients who did not respond. Clonal expansion of both CD4+ and CD8+ blood T cells was observed from baseline to week 6 at doses 0.1 to 3.0 mg/kg. Antigen specificity was not determined for the clonally expanded peripheral T cells.

Genomic DNA was isolated from the sorted cells so that the TCRbeta CDR3 region could be sequenced. The immunoSEQ Assay was used to sequence the TCRbeta CDR3 regions. What TCRdb holds here is the immuneACCESS table cut down to in-frame rearrangements. Part of the clones is not present; checked against another copy, under half of the missing clones reflect an unresolved V gene, and the others are unexplained. In all, the sample holds around 92,000 clones, and around 94% of those were seen once. The top ten hold 0.18% of the sample. The junction shows trimming of 0 bases on V and 4 bases on J, plus 13 bases between the germline ends. Via the germline V gene, CDR1 is MNHEY and CDR2 SVGAGI. The CDR3, from cysteine to phenylalanine, totals 15 residues. Here the CDR3 DNA is all that survives: 45 bases in frame from base 1. This clone was seen a handful of times. Its recognized antigen is unknown. Base quality data are lacking; no much larger clone is found one base away.

The trial excluded patients who had a history of autoimmune disease or who were on systemic immunosuppression. Peripheral blood for TCR sequencing was drawn from every dose cohort at baseline, at cycle 4 day 1 and at cycle 7 day 1. Samples were obtained from an open-label, multicenter, first-in-human phase I dose-escalation trial of ivuxolimab. Adults with locally advanced or metastatic melanoma, renal cell carcinoma, hepatocellular carcinoma or head and neck squamous cell carcinoma were enrolled in the trial. Before TCR sequencing, CD4+ and CD8+ T cells were separately sorted from peripheral blood.

The sequence links TRBV6-5 to TRBJ2-7; the D gene is perhaps TRBD1, from 5 matching bases. The sequenced sample was CD4+ or CD8+ T cells sorted from blood, obtained in a trial of the OX40 agonist ivuxolimab. The receptor comes from an adult with an advanced solid tumor such as melanoma, head and neck, liver or kidney cancer. The CDR3 reads CASSYSFRESYEQYF. The DNA sequence is TGTGCCAGCAGTTACTCGTTCAGGGAATCATACGAGCAGTACTTC.